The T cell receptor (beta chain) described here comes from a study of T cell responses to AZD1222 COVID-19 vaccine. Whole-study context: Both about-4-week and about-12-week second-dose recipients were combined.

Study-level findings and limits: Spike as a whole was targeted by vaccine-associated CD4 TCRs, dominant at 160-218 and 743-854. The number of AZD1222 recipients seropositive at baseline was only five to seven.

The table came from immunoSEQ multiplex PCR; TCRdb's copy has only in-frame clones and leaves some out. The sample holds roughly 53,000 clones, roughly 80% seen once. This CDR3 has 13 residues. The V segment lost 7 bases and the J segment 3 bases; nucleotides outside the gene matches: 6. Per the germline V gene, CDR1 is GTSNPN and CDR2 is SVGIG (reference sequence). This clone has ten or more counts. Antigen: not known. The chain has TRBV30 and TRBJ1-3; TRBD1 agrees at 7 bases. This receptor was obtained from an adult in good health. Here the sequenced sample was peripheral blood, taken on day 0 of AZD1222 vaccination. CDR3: CASLDRLGNTIYF. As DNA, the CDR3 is TGTGCCTCTTTGGACAGGCTTGGAAACACCATATATTTT. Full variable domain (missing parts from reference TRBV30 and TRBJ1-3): SQTIHQWPATLVQPVGSPLSLECTVEGTSNPNLYWYRQAAGRGLQLLFYSVGIGQISSEVPQNLSASRPQDRQFILSSKKLLLSDSGFYLCASLDRLGNTIYFGEGSWLTVV.